The next 26 T cell receptor beta chains were all read from a single sample in a study of blood T cell repertoires in COVID-19. TCRdb's copy holds only in-frame clones and misses some; the assay was immunoSEQ multiplex PCR. The sample holds about 370,000 clones; roughly nine tenths are singletons and the top ten take around 3%. Sample: peripheral blood. These receptors were obtained from a woman under 40 with COVID-19, enrolled during active disease.

The CDR3 DNA reads as TGCAGAGCGGACAGGGCGGTTGAAGCTTTCTTT. This codes for CRADRAVEAFF. This sequence joins TRBV20-1 and TRBJ1-1; 8 bases fit TRBD1. Germline CDR1 reads DFQATT; CDR2 reads SNEGSKA (reference sequence). The CDR3 sequence is 11 residues long.

This clone was detected only once. The chain couples TRBV5-1 to TRBJ1-5; tentatively, D is TRBD1 (5 bases). The CDR3 has 16 residues. Looked up from germline, CDR1 is SGHRS and CDR2 is YFSETQ. Trimming cost V 0 bases and J 2 bases, with 12 bases left between them. The CDR3 region is CASSLASGYGNQPQHF. The DNA of the CDR3 is TGCGCCAGCAGCTTGGCTTCAGGGTATGGCAATCAGCCCCAGCATTTT.

CDR3 protein: CASSFEGGYTF. The CDR3 DNA reads as TGTGCCAGCAGTTTTGAGGGAGGCTACACCTTC. The V and J genes are TRBV28 and TRBJ1-2; unclear D gene. The CDR3 runs to 11 residues. V dropped 3 bases and J dropped 8 bases, with 7 bases sitting between them. The germline CDR1 and CDR2 sequences are MDHEN and SYDVKM.

This rearrangement joins TRBV4-3 to TRBJ2-7, with TRBD1 matching over 8 bases. The CDR3 consists of 14 residues. J gave up 4 bases and V 4 bases, and 6 bases lay outside the gene matches. The germline V gene encodes CDR1 LGHNA and CDR2 YSLEER. Written as DNA, the CDR3 is TGCGCCAGCAGCCCGACAGGGGCTAGTTACGAGCAGTACTTC. It is translated as CASSPTGASYEQYF.

This clone was seen a few times. The genes are TRBV7-2 and TRBJ2-7; D is unresolved. The germline V and J ends were trimmed by 5 bases and 3 bases, with 8 bases remaining between them. The CDR3 has 12 residues. Germline V gene sequence: CDR1 SGHTA, CDR2 FQGNSA. The CDR3 sequence: CASSPNFYEQYF. The CDR3 DNA sequence: TGTGCCAGCAGCCCCAACTTCTACGAGCAGTACTTC.

The J gene is TRBJ2-1, the V gene TRBV25-1; D is undetermined. Germline CDR1 MGHDK, CDR2 SYGVNS. This CDR3 contains 11 residues. V was clipped by 1 base and J by 10 bases, with 5 bases between them. CDR3 in DNA: TGTGCCAGCAGTGAATTTCAGGAGCAGTTCTTC. Translating gives CASSEFQEQFF.

This clone has only one observation. J is TRBJ1-1 and V is TRBV11-2; D gene ambiguous. Germline-derived CDR1 and CDR2 are SGHAT and FQNNGV. The CDR3 runs to 17 residues. Trimming shortened V by 8 bases and J by 4 bases, and 26 bases separated the two germline ends. The CDR3 sequence is CASADPRSGGEGTEAFF. CDR3 coding DNA: TGTGCCAGCGCAGACCCCCGTTCCGGCGGAGAGGGCACTGAAGCTTTCTTT.

V and J are TRBV4-2 and TRBJ1-3; 7 nucleotides match TRBD1. The CDR3 runs to 19 residues. With 0 bases clipped from V and 4 bases from J, the junction kept 15 bases outside the gene matches. From germline, CDR1 is LGHNA and CDR2 YNFKEQ. CDR3 sequence reads: CASSQDLGTESTPGNTIYF. The CDR3 DNA follows: TGTGCCAGCAGCCAAGACTTGGGGACAGAGAGTACACCCGGAAACACCATATATTTT.

The genes are TRBV28 and TRBJ2-3, with TRBD2 identical over 8 bases. The junction had 6 bases not matched to a gene; V was cut back by 2 bases and J by 2 bases. This CDR3 has 16 residues. Germline assignment: CDR1 MDHEN and CDR2 SYDVKM. In nucleotides, the CDR3 is TGTGCCAGCAGTTTAGGGGTAGCGGGATCCACAGATACGCAGTATTTT. It translates to CASSLGVAGSTDTQYF.

The gene calls are TRBV4-3 and TRBJ2-3; 9 bases are a match to TRBD2. The ends lost 4 bases at V and 2 bases at J; junction bases unmatched: 4. The CDR3 runs 15 residues. The germline V gene encodes CDR1 LGHNA and CDR2 YSLEER. CDR3 sequence: CASSPAGGHTDTQYF. As DNA, the CDR3 is TGCGCCAGCAGCCCGGCGGGGGGGCACACAGATACGCAGTATTTT.

The rearrangement joins TRBV5-1 to TRBJ2-1, with TRBD1 matching over 7 bases. Per the germline V gene, CDR1 is SGHRS and CDR2 is YFSETQ. This CDR3 spans 15 amino acids. V lost 4 bases, J lost 6 bases, and 10 bases stayed unmatched. The CDR3 region is CASSGPGQQLNEQFF. The CDR3 DNA is TGCGCCAGCAGCGGCCCGGGACAGCAACTCAATGAGCAGTTCTTC.

The chain combines TRBV15 with TRBJ2-2, with a possible D match to TRBD2 (5 bases). This CDR3 region has 16 residues. CDR1 and CDR2 (germline): LNHNV, YYDKDF (reference sequence). Trimming cost V 0 bases and J 4 bases, with 12 bases left between them. CDR3 in DNA: TGTGCCACCAGCAGAGATGGTTACAGCGGCACCGGGGAGCTGTTTTTT. It specifies CATSRDGYSGTGELFF.

The chain uses TRBV19 and TRBJ2-5, with 8 bases aligning to TRBD1. After removal of 3 bases from V and 1 base from J, the junction contained 10 bases not matched to a gene. CDR1 and CDR2 from the germline V gene are LNHDA and SQIVND (reference sequence). The CDR3 runs 17 residues. The CDR3 region has the DNA TGTGCCAGTAGTATGACATCAGGGGGCCCACTCCAAGAGACCCAGTACTTC. It translates to CASSMTSGGPLQETQYF.

V and J are TRBV7-8 and TRBJ2-7, with TRBD2 identical over 7 bases. Trimming cost V 3 bases and J 2 bases; bases outside gene matches: 7. Per the germline V gene, CDR1 is SGHVS and CDR2 is FQNEAQ. The CDR3 has 15 amino acids. The CDR3 region is CASSLGLTRTYEQYV. The CDR3 region has the DNA TGTGCCAGCAGCTTGGGACTAACCCGGACCTACGAGCAGTACGTC.

Here the CDR3 reads CASTPFPTSGDQETQYF. CDR3 bases: TGCGCCAGCACCCCCTTTCCGACTAGCGGGGACCAAGAGACCCAGTACTTC. The gene calls are TRBV5-1 and TRBJ2-5; 11 positions match TRBD2. V lost 6 bases to trimming and J lost 0 bases; unmatched junction nucleotides: 10. Per germline, CDR1 SGHRS and CDR2 YFSETQ. The CDR3 loop spans 17 amino acids.

The V and J genes are TRBV11-3 and TRBJ2-5; D gene ambiguous. Trimming stripped 5 bases from V and 1 base from J, with 14 bases between. There are 15 residues in the CDR3. Germline loops: CDR1 SGHNT, CDR2 YENEEA. The CDR3 is CASSPRRLTQETQYF. DNA of the CDR3: TGTGCCAGCAGCCCACGGCGGCTAACCCAAGAGACCCAGTACTTC. The full variable domain, in which reference TRBV11-3 and TRBJ2-5 provide the parts outside the CDR3, is EAGVVQSPRYKIIEKKQPVAFWCNPISGHNTLYWYLQNLGQGPELLIRYENEEAVDDSQLPKDRFSAERLKGVDSTLKIQPAELGDSAVYLCASSPRRLTQETQYFGPGTRLLVL.

In its sample, this clone was seen once. This sequence joins TRBV19 and TRBJ2-3; TRBD1 agrees at 9 bases. V lost 3 bases to trimming and J lost 1 base; unmatched junction nucleotides: 5. The CDR3 is 16 amino acids. Germline-derived CDR1 and CDR2 are LNHDA and SQIVND (reference sequence). The CDR3 reads CASSMTGGFGTDTQYF. The CDR3 region has the DNA TGTGCCAGTAGTATGACAGGGGGTTTTGGCACAGATACGCAGTATTTT.

This sequence joins TRBV7-9 and TRBJ2-7; 11 nucleotides line up with TRBD2. Per germline, CDR1 SEHNR and CDR2 FQNEAQ (reference sequence). Trimming took 1 base from V and 3 from J; bases not matched to a gene: 2. CDR3 length: 15 amino acids. CDR3 sequence reads: CASSLGLAGIYEQYF. CDR3 in DNA: TGTGCCAGCAGCTTAGGACTAGCGGGGATCTACGAGCAGTACTTC.

This chain links TRBV28 with TRBJ1-1; TRBD1 agrees at 8 bases. The CDR3 is 16 amino acids. Germline V gene data show CDR1 as MDHEN and CDR2 as SYDVKM. J lost 1 base, V lost 5 bases, and 9 bases had no gene match. The DNA for the CDR3 is TGTGCCAGCAGTCCGCACGGACAGGGCCAGAACACTGAAGCTTTCTTT. Its translation is CASSPHGQGQNTEAFF. Filled out from reference TRBV28 and TRBJ1-1, the complete variable domain reads DVKVTQSSRYLVKRTGEKVFLECVQDMDHENMFWYRQDPGLGLRLIYFSYDVKMKEKGDIPEGYSVSREKKERFSLILESASTNQTSMYLCASSPHGQGQNTEAFFGQGTRLTVV.

V gene TRBV6-6 combines with J gene TRBJ1-4; 10 nucleotides line up with TRBD1. Germline V lookup: CDR1 MNHNY, CDR2 SVGAGI (reference sequence). The CDR3 covers 15 residues. The V and J ends lost 5 bases and 7 bases, in that order; junction bases with no gene match: 7. The CDR3 DNA sequence: TGTGCCAGCAGTGGGTGGACAGGGGGTGTTGAAAAACTGTTTTTT. Encoded protein: CASSGWTGGVEKLFF.

The chain employs TRBV4-3 and TRBJ2-1, with 8 nucleotides matching TRBD2. The CDR3 sequence is 17 residues long. The V segment lost 2 bases and the J segment 10 bases; nucleotides outside the gene matches: 16. The germline V gene encodes CDR1 LGHNA and CDR2 YSLEER. The CDR3 protein is CASSQFSGGAGLGEQFF. CDR3 nucleotides: TGCGCCAGCAGCCAATTTTCCGGGGGGGCGGGCCTCGGGGAGCAGTTCTTC.

The chain recombines TRBV19 with TRBJ2-2; no clear D gene. Trimming left V 7 bases short and J 0 bases short, with 18 bases between. Germline loops: CDR1 LNHDA, CDR2 SQIVND (reference sequence). The CDR3 extends over 17 amino acids. CDR3 sequence: CASTPRGASANTGELFF. CDR3 DNA: TGTGCCAGTACCCCCCGCGGCGCGTCGGCGAACACCGGGGAGCTGTTTTTT. Full variable domain (outside the CDR3, taken from reference TRBV19 and TRBJ2-2): DGGITQSPKYLFRKEGQNVTLSCEQNLNHDAMYWYRQDPGQGLRLIYYSQIVNDFQKGDIAEGYSVSREKKESFPLTVTSAQKNPTAFYLCASTPRGASANTGELFFGEGSRLTVL.

In its sample, this clone was seen a few times. This rearrangement joins TRBV7-2 to TRBJ2-7; possible D gene TRBD2, 5 bases. This CDR3 region has 15 residues. V shed 5 bases and J shed 1 base, with 15 bases lying between them. CDR1 and CDR2 from the germline V gene are SGHTA and FQGNSA. CDR3 sequence: CASSQIEGPSYEQYF. CDR3 in DNA: TGTGCCAGCAGCCAGATAGAGGGCCCTTCCTACGAGCAGTACTTC.

The chain carries TRBV19 and TRBJ2-1, with TRBD1 matching 10 bases. Germline V gives CDR1 LNHDA, CDR2 SQIVND (reference sequence). CDR3 size: 16 residues. V trimming: 5 bases; J trimming: 4 bases; junction bases outside the gene matches: 8. CDR3 sequence reads: CASSWGGQGWYNEQFF. CDR3 nucleotide sequence: TGTGCCAGTAGTTGGGGGGGACAGGGGTGGTACAATGAGCAGTTCTTC.

The chain recombines TRBV18 with TRBJ2-7; 8 nucleotides align to TRBD2. Germline V CDR1 and CDR2: KGHSH, LQKENI. The J segment lost 6 bases and the V segment lost 2 bases, leaving 3 bases of the junction unmatched. The CDR3 is 13 residues long. CDR3 sequence (DNA): TGTGCCAGCTCACCAGGGGGGACTAGCGAGCAGTACGTC. Translation: CASSPGGTSEQYV.

The rearrangement uses TRBV29-1 and TRBJ2-7; D is possibly TRBD2 (6 bases). V lost 3 bases to trimming and J lost 3 bases, with 12 bases between them. CDR1 and CDR2 from the germline V gene are SQVTM and ANQGSEA. The CDR3 totals 13 residues. The CDR3 reads CSVDGGDFYEQYF. For the CDR3, the DNA is TGCAGCGTTGACGGAGGGGACTTCTACGAGCAGTACTTC.